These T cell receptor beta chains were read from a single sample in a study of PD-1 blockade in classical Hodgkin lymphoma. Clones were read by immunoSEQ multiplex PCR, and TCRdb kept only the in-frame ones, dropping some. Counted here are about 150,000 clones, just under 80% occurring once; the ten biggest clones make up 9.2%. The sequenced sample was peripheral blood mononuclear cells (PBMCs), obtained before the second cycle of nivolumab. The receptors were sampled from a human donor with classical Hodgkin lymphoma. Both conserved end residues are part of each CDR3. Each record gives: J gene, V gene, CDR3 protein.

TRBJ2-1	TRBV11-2	CASSLGRAEQFF
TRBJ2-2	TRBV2	CASKGDRNTGELFF
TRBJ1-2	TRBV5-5	CASSLDGNYGYTF
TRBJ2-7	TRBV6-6	CASRGRQGYEQYF
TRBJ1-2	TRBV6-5	CASSSLREGYGYTF
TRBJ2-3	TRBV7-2	CASSLAGLAGMDTQYF
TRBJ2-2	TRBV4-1	CASSQEDTGELFF
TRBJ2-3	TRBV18	CASSPGVDTDTQYF
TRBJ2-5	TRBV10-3	CASSRGAQETQYF
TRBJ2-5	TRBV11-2	CASSLVGSGGASGTQYF
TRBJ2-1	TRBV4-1	CASSTGRDKEQFF
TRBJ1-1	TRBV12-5	CASGLNGAEAFF
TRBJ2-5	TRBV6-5	CASSYSRETQYF
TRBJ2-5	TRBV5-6	CASSLSSGGQETQYF
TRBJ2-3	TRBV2	CASSERAAQEYF
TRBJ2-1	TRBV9	CASSTQGYEQFF
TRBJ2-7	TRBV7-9	CASSPRDEQYF
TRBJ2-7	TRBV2	CASMGTVGGEQYF